The 3 T cell receptor beta chains reported below all come from one sample, sequenced in a study of CD8+ T cells in alopecia areata. Sequencing templates came from extracted RNA that was reverse transcribed into cDNA. Data came from immunoSEQ multiplex PCR; TCRdb stores just in-frame clones and leaves some out. The sample holds 110,000 to 150,000 clones, about 60% seen once. The source material was CD4+ T cells sorted from blood, sampled at week 0. These receptor sequences come from a human donor with alopecia areata.

This clone appeared a few times. The genes are TRBV6-5 and TRBJ2-5, with D perhaps given as TRBD1 or TRBD2 (5 bases each). Trimming left V 4 bases short and J 3 bases short, with 15 bases between. CDR3 size: 15 residues. CDR1 and CDR2 (germline): MNHEY, SVGAGI. CDR3 sequence reads: CASSSPSWGKETQYF. CDR3 nucleotide sequence: TGTGCCAGCAGTTCCCCCTCGTGGGGGAAAGAGACCCAGTACTTC.

The V call is TRBV27, the J call TRBJ2-2; 7 bases align to TRBD1. The CDR3 consists of 14 residues. Per the germline V gene, CDR1 is MNHEY and CDR2 is SMNVEV (reference sequence). V dropped 2 bases and J dropped 7; count of bases not matched to a gene: 4. The CDR3 DNA reads TGTGCCAGCAGTTTAAGGGGGCCTGGCGGGGAGCTGTTTTTT. Protein product: CASSLRGPGGELFF.

The rearrangement uses TRBV7-2 and TRBJ1-1, with a possible D match to TRBD1 (5 bases). Germline values: CDR1 SGHTA, CDR2 FQGNSA. The CDR3 sequence is 14 residues long. Trimming removed 4 bases at V and 3 bases at J, with 12 bases between. CDR3 amino acids: CASSSRPGDTEAFF. The CDR3 nucleotides are TGTGCCAGCAGCTCCAGGCCGGGGGACACTGAAGCTTTCTTT. The full variable domain, in which reference TRBV7-2 and TRBJ1-1 provide the parts outside the CDR3, is GAGVSQSPSNKVTEKGKDVELRCDPISGHTALYWYRQSLGQGLEFLIYFQGNSAPDKSGLPSDRFSAERTGGSVSTLTIQRTQQEDSAVYLCASSSRPGDTEAFFGQGTRLTVV.